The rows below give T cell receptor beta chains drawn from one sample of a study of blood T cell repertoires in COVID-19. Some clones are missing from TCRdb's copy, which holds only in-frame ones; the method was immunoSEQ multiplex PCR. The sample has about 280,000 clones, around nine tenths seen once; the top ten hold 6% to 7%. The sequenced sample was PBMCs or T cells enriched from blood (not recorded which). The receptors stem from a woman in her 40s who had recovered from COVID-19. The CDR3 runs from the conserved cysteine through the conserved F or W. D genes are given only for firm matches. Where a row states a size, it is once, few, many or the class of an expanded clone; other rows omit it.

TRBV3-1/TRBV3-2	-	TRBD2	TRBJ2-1	TGTGCCAGCAGCTGGGGACTAGCGGGATCTGGGTCCTACAATGAGCAGTTCTTC	CASSWGLAGSGSYNEQFF
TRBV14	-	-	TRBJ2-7	TGTGCCAGCAGCCAACACAGATACTCCTACGAGCAGTACTTC	CASSQHRYSYEQYF
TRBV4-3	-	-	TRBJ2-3	TGCGCCAGCAGCCAAGATAACACAGATACGCAGTATTTT	CASSQDNTDTQYF
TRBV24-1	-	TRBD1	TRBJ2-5	TGTGCCACCAGTGACCGGACAGGGCCACAAGAGACCCAGTACTTC	CATSDRTGPQETQYF
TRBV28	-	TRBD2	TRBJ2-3	TGTGCCAGCAGTAACTACCTAGCGGGGAACACAGATACGCAGTATTTT	CASSNYLAGNTDTQYF
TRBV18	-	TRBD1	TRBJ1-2	TGTGCCAGCTCACATGGGGACAGGGGATTTTATGGCTACACCTTC	CASSHGDRGFYGYTF
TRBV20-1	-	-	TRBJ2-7	TGCAGTGCCGAGGAACACTACGAGCAGTACTTC	CSAEEHYEQYF
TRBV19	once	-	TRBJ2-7	TGTGCCAGCCTAACCAGGGTATCCTACGAGCAGTACTTC	CASLTRVSYEQYF
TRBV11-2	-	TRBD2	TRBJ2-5	TGTGCCAGCAGCTTAGCCGAGCGGGATGCACTACAAGAGACCCAGTACTTC	CASSLAERDALQETQYF
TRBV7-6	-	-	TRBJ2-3	TGTGCCAGCAGCTCCAACAGCTTGTCTAGCACAGATACGCAGTATTTT	CASSSNSLSSTDTQYF
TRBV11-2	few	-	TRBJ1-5	TGTGCCAGCAGCTTCCCGGGGAACCAGCCCCAGCATTTT	CASSFPGNQPQHF
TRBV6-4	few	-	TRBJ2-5	TGTGCCAGCAGCCTCGGACTGGGCCAAGAGACCCAGTACTTC	CASSLGLGQETQYF
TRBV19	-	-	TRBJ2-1	TGTGCCAGTAGTACCTCACGGGGGAGCCTCCACAATGAGCAGTTCTTC	CASSTSRGSLHNEQFF
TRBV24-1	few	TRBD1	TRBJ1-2	TGTGCCACCAGTTTGGGGACAGGGAATGGCTACACCTTC	CATSLGTGNGYTF
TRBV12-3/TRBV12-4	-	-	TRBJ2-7	TGTGCCAGCAGTAGCGTAGGAACCTACGAGCAGTACTTC	CASSSVGTYEQYF
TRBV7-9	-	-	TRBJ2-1	TGTGCCAGCAGCTTCCTTCGGGGTGAGCAGTTCTTC	CASSFLRGEQFF
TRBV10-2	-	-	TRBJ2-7	TGCGCCAGTAAAGATTACCAGGGAATAACCTACGAGCAGTACTTC	CASKDYQGITYEQYF
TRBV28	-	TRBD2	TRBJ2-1	TGTGCCAGCAGTTTAGGGGGGGTATACAATGAGCAGTTCTTC	CASSLGGVYNEQFF
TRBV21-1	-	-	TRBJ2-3	TGTGCCAGCAACCCCGGACTAGCTCCAGATACGCAGTATTTT	CASNPGLAPDTQYF
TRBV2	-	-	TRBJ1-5	TGTGCCAGCAGTGAATCCGGGATTGGCAATCAGCCCCAGCATTTT	CASSESGIGNQPQHF
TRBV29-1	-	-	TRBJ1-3	TGCAGCTTACTATCTGGAAACACCATATATTTT	CSLLSGNTIYF
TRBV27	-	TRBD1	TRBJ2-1	TGTGCCAGGACGACAGGGGGATGGGGTGAGCAGTTCTTC	CARTTGGWGEQFF
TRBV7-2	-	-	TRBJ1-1	TGTGCCAGCAGCTTAATACAGGGCTACACTGAAGCTTTCTTT	CASSLIQGYTEAFF
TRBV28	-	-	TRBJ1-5	TGTGCCAGCAGTTGGCGGGGTTATAGCAATCAGCCCCAGCATTTT	CASSWRGYSNQPQHF
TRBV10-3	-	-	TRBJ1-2	TGTGCCATCAGGCCCCAACTCCAGACTGGTGGCTACACCTTC	CAIRPQLQTGGYTF
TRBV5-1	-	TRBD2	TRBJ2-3	TGCGCCAGCAGCTTAGGCGGGAGGGCGGCAGATACGCAGTATTTT	CASSLGGRAADTQYF
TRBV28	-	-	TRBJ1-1	TGTGCCAGCAGCCCAAGGACAGTCTTGAACACTGAAGCTTTCTTT	CASSPRTVLNTEAFF
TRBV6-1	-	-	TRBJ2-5	TGTGCCAGCAGTGAATCTAGAGGAGAGACCCAGTACTTC	CASSESRGETQYF
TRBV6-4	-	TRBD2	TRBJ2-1	TGTGCCAGCAGTGACTCTAGGTCTGCGGGAGAGGATGAGCAGTTCTTC	CASSDSRSAGEDEQFF
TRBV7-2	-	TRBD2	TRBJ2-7	TGTGCCAGCAGCAGGACTAGCGGGAGTATCGGGTCCTACGAGCAGTACTTC	CASSRTSGSIGSYEQYF
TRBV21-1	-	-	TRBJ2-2	TGTGCCAGCAGGGATTCAGGGGGGACGAACACCGGGGAGCTGTTTTTT	CASRDSGGTNTGELFF
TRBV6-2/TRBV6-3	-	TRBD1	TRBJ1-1	TGTGCCAGCAGCCCCCGACAGGGGGCGGAAGGGTGGACTGAAGCTTTCTTT	CASSPRQGAEGWTEAFF
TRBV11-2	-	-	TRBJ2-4	TGTGCCAGCAGCTTAGATCTAGGAGAACCTCAGTACTTC	CASSLDLGEPQYF
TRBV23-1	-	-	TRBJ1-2	TGCGCCAAGAGGAGTTTAGGCTACACCTTC	CAKRSLGYTF
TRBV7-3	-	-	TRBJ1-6	TGTGCCAGCAGCTTAATGGGGGGTGGATCACCCCTCCACTTT	CASSLMGGGSPLHF
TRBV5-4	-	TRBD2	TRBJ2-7	TGTGCCAGCAGCTCTAGCGGGAGCGGGAACTACGAGCAGTACTTC	CASSSSGSGNYEQYF
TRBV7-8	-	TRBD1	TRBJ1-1	TGTGCCAGCAGCCGCGTGACAGGGACGGCTGAAGCTTTCTTT	CASSRVTGTAEAFF
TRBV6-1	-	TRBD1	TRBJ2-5	TGTGCCAGCAGTGAGGAAAGGACAGGGATGGGGACCCAGTACTTC	CASSEERTGMGTQYF
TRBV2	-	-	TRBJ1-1	TGTGCCAGCAGTGTCCAGGGATCTTTGGCTGAAGCTTTCTTT	CASSVQGSLAEAFF
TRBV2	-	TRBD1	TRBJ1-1	TGTGCCAGCAGTGGACAGGGGAAGGGTGGCACTGAAGCTTTCTTT	CASSGQGKGGTEAFF
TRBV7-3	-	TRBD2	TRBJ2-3	TGTGCCAGCAGCTTAAAGGCGGGACTAGCGGGAAACACAGATACGCAGTATTTT	CASSLKAGLAGNTDTQYF
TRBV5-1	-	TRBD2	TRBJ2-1	TGCGCCAGCAGCCCGCTAGCGGGAGAGAATGAGCAGTTCTTC	CASSPLAGENEQFF
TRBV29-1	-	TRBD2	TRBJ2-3	TGCAGCGTTTTAGCGGGTAACACAGATACGCAGTATTTT	CSVLAGNTDTQYF
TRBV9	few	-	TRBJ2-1	TGTGCCAGCAGCCCTCCCGAGTACTGGACTAACTACAATGAGCAGTTCTTC	CASSPPEYWTNYNEQFF
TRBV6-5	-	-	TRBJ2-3	TGTGCCAGCAGTTACTCGGCGGGAAGCACAGATACGCAGTATTTT	CASSYSAGSTDTQYF
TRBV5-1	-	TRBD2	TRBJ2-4	TGCGCCAGCAGCCTCCGACCTCAGGGACTAGCGGGAGGGCCTGGGATTCAGTACTTC	CASSLRPQGLAGGPGIQYF
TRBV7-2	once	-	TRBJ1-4	TGTGCCAGCAGCTTCCCGGCCTCGGGTACAACTAATGAAAAACTGTTTTTT	CASSFPASGTTNEKLFF
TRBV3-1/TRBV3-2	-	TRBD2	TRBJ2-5	TGTGCCAGCAGCCAATTAGCGGGAGGGAGCCAAGAGACCCAGTACTTC	CASSQLAGGSQETQYF
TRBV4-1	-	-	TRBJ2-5	TGCGCCAGCAGCCAAGATCCCAGAGGAGAGACCCAGTACTTC	CASSQDPRGETQYF
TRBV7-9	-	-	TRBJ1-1	TGTGCCAGCACGTTAGATCAGGCGAGTGAAGCTTTCTTT	CASTLDQASEAFF
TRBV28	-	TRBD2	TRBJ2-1	TGTGCCAGCTATAAAGCGGGGCTCTACAATGAGCAGTTCTTC	CASYKAGLYNEQFF
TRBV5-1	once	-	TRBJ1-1	TGCGCCAGCAGCCCGGGACACGTGGGCGACACTGAAGCTTTCTTT	CASSPGHVGDTEAFF
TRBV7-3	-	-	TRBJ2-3	TGTGCCAGCAGCTTAAACAGGCAGGCGAGCACAGATACGCAGTATTTT	CASSLNRQASTDTQYF
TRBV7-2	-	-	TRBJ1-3	TGTGCCAGCAGCTTAGTCGGACAGAGCTCTGGAAACACCATATATTTT	CASSLVGQSSGNTIYF
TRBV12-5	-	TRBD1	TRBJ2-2	TGTGCTAGTGGTTCAGGGGGTTACACCGGGGAGCTGTTTTTT	CASGSGGYTGELFF
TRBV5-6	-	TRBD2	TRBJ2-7	TGTGCCAGCAGCTCCCTCGGCGGGAGGGCCTCTACCGAGCAGTACTTC	CASSSLGGRASTEQYF
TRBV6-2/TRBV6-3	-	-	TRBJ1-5	TGTGCCAGCAGTTACTACTTTGGGGGGAATCAGCCCCAGCATTTT	CASSYYFGGNQPQHF
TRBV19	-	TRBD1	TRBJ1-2	TGTGCCAGTAGTATGGGAAACAGGGGAGCAGACTATGGTTACACCTTC	CASSMGNRGADYGYTF
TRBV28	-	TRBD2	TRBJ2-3	TGTGCCAGCGGGACTAGCGGGAGGGGAACAGATACGCAGTATTTT	CASGTSGRGTDTQYF
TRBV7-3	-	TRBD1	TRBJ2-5	TGTGCCAGCAGCTTGGGACAGAAAGAGACCCAGTACTTC	CASSLGQKETQYF